This T cell receptor beta chain appears in the sequencing data of a study of blood T cell repertoires in COVID-19. Sequencing was performed with immunoSEQ multiplex PCR; in TCRdb, only in-frame clones are kept and a portion is missing. In the table there are a few hundred thousand clones, roughly 89% of which are singletons. The CDR3 spans 11 residues. Germline CDR1 and CDR2: MNHEY and SVGAGI. Trimming at V came to 10 bases and at J to 3 bases, leaving 3 bases not matched to a gene. Specimen: PBMCs or T cells enriched from blood (not recorded which). The chain links TRBV6-5 to TRBJ2-7; 7 bases are a match to TRBD1. This receptor was identified in a woman in her 30s who had recovered from COVID-19. CDR3 nucleotides: TGTGCCACCTCAGGGGGCTACGAGCAGTACTTC. Its protein product is CATSGGYEQYF.